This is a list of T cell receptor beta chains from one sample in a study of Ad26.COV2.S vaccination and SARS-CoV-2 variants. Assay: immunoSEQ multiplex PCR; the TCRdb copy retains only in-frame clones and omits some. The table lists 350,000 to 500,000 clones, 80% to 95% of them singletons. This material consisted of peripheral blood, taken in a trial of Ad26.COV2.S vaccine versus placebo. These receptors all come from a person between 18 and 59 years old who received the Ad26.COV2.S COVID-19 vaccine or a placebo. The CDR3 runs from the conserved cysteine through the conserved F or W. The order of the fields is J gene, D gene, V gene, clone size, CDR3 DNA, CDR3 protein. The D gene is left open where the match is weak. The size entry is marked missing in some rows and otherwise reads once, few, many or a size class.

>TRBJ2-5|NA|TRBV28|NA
TGTGCCAGCATAGAAGGGAGGGGGGAGACCCAGTACTTC
CASIEGRGETQYF
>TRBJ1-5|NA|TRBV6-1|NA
TGTGCCAGCAGTTTAGGGTTCGGCGATCAGCCCCAGCATTTT
CASSLGFGDQPQHF
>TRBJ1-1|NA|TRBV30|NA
TGTGCCTCCCAAGTCTACGGCTTGAACACTGAAGCTTTCTTT
CASQVYGLNTEAFF
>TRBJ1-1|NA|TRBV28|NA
TGTGCCAGCAGTGGCGGGAGCACTGAAGCTTTCTTT
CASSGGSTEAFF
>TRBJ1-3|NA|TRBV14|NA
TGTGCCAGCAGCCAAGTGGACACCGCACACCCTGGAAACACCATATATTTT
CASSQVDTAHPGNTIYF
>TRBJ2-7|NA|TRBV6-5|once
TGTGCCAGCAGCCAGCAGGGTCCCCACGAGCAGTACTTC
CASSQQGPHEQYF
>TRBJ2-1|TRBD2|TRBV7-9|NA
TGTGCCAGCAGCTCGTGGACTAGCGATAGGTTGAATGAGCAGTTCTTC
CASSSWTSDRLNEQFF
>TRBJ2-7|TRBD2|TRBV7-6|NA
TGTGCCAGCAGCTCGCCTACCCGGCTAGCGGGGTTCCCGAGCTCCTACGAGCAGTACTTC
CASSSPTRLAGFPSSYEQYF
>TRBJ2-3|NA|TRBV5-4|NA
TGTGCCAGCAGCTTGGGTCAGGAGTTCACAGATACGCAGTATTTT
CASSLGQEFTDTQYF
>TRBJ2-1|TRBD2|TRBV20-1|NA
TGCAGTGCTAGTTTCGGAGGACTAGAGGTTGAGCAGTTCTTC
CSASFGGLEVEQFF
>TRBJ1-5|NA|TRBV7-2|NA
TGTGCCAGCAGTTTCTCCAGTGAGCCCCAGCATTTT
CASSFSSEPQHF
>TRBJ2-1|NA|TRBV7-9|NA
TGTGCCAGCAGCTTTTTTTATGAGCAGTTCTTC
CASSFFYEQFF
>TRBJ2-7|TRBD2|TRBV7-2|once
TGTGCCAGCAGCTTTCGGACTAGCGGGCATACCTCCTCCTACGAGCAGTACTTC
CASSFRTSGHTSSYEQYF
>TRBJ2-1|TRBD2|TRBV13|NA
TGTGCCAGCAGCCGAGGGACTAGCGGGAGGCCTACCTACAATGAGCAGTTCTTC
CASSRGTSGRPTYNEQFF
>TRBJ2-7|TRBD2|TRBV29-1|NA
TGCAGCGTTGAATGGGGGACTAGCGGGGGGCCCCGCAGGGTGCAGTACTTC
CSVEWGTSGGPRRVQYF
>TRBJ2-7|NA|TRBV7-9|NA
TGTGCCAGCAGCGCCGGCGGCGGCGTAGGGCAGTACTTC
CASSAGGGVGQYF
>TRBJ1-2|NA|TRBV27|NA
TGTGCCAGCAGTTTAAAGGTTTCCTATGGCTACACCTTC
CASSLKVSYGYTF
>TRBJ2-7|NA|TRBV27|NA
TGTGCCAGTAGGGGAATCTACGAGCAGTACTTC
CASRGIYEQYF
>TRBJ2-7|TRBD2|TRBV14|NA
TGTGCCACCGTAAGCGGGACCCTTCACTACTACGAGCAGTACTTC
CATVSGTLHYYEQYF
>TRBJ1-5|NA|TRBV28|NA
TGTGCCAGCATCCTCGGCAGGACCAATCAGCCCCAGCATTTT
CASILGRTNQPQHF
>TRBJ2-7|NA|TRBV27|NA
TGTGCCAGCAGTTTGGCAGCGGAAGCTACTTACGAGCAGTACTTC
CASSLAAEATYEQYF
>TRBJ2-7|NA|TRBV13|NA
TGTGCCAGCAGCAATAGTGGGCGGGGGCAGTCCTACGAGCAGTACTTC
CASSNSGRGQSYEQYF
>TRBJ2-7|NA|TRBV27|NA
TGTGCCAGCAGTTTCCTAAGCACAGTTACCTACGAGCAGTACTTC
CASSFLSTVTYEQYF
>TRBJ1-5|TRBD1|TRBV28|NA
TGTGCCAGCAGCTGGGACAGGGGGCGGAATCAGCCCCAGCATTTT
CASSWDRGRNQPQHF
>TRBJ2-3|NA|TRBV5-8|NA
TGTGCCAGCAGCTCGCCAAAGATGGCGGGTTACACAGATACGCAGTATTTT
CASSSPKMAGYTDTQYF
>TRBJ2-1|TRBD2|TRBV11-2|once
TGTGCCAGCAGCTTAGGGGTGGGAAGCGGGAGTCTCTACAATGAGCAGTTCTTC
CASSLGVGSGSLYNEQFF
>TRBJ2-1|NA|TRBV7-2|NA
TGTGCCAGCAGCTTAGGAATTTGGCCAAAAAGAGGGCAGTTCTTC
CASSLGIWPKRGQFF
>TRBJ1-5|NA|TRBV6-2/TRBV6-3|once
TGTGCCAGCAGTTTGAATAGCAATCAGCCCCAGCATTTT
CASSLNSNQPQHF
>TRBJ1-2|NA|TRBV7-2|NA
TGTGCCAGCAGCTTAGTTAGTCAGGGGATAGCTAACTATGGCTACACCTTC
CASSLVSQGIANYGYTF
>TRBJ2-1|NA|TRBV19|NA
TGTGCCAGTAGTACGGGTGGTAGGAAGCCCTACAATGAGCAGTTCTTC
CASSTGGRKPYNEQFF
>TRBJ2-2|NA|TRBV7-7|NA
TGTGCTAGCAGCTTAGAGGAGGCCGGGGAGCTGTTTTTT
CASSLEEAGELFF
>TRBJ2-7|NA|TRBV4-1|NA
TGCGCCAGCAGCCAAGACGGACTCTCCTACGAGCAGTACTTC
CASSQDGLSYEQYF
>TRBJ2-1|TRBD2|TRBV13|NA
TGTGCCAGCAGCTCCCGATTAGCGGGAGGGCCTGGGAATGAGCAGTTCTTC
CASSSRLAGGPGNEQFF
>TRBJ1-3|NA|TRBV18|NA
TGTGCCAGCTCACCCGAACAGCTAGTCTCTGGAAACACCATATATTTT
CASSPEQLVSGNTIYF
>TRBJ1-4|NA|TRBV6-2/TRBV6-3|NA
TGTGCCAGCAGTTACGCGAGTTGGGCAACTAATGAAAAACTGTTTTTT
CASSYASWATNEKLFF
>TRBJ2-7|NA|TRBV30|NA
TGTGCCTGGAGTGAGATGACCCGGAGAGGCGAGCAGTACTTC
CAWSEMTRRGEQYF
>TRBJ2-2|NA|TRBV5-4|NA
TGTGCCAGCAGCTTGGTCCCCCGTCCACAGGGTAACACCGGGGAGCTGTTTTTT
CASSLVPRPQGNTGELFF
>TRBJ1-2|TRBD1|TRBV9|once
TGTGCCAGCAGGGGACAGGGCTATGGCTACACCTTC
CASRGQGYGYTF
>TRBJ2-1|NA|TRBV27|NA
TGTGCCAGCAGTTTACAGGGCACACACAATGAGCAGTTCTTC
CASSLQGTHNEQFF
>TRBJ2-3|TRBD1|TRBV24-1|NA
TGTGCCACCAGTGGCTGGCAGGGGGCAGATACGCAGTATTTT
CATSGWQGADTQYF
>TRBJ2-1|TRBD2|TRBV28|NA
TGTGCCAGCAGAGGACTAGCGGGAGGTGGAACCTACAATGAGCAGTTCTTC
CASRGLAGGGTYNEQFF
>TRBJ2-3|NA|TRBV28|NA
TGTGCCAGCAGCTCGGACCTGCAGCGGGATACGCAGTATTTT
CASSSDLQRDTQYF
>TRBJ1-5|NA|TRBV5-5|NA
TGTGCCAGCAGCCGGGTGGGGGAGGGGAGCAATCAGCCCCAGCATTTT
CASSRVGEGSNQPQHF
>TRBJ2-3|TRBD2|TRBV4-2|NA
TGTGCCAGCAGCCTCAAGCGGGAGCCACTCCCAGATACGCAGTATTTT
CASSLKREPLPDTQYF
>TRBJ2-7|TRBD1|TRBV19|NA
TGTGCCAGTAGTATCCCCGGGACAGGGGCAGGAGCCTACGAGCAGTACTTC
CASSIPGTGAGAYEQYF
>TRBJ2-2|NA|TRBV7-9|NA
TGTGCCAGCAGCTCCGGGACATTTAACACCGGGGAGCTGTTTTTT
CASSSGTFNTGELFF
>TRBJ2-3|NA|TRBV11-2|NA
TGTGCCAGCAGCTTTAGCCGTAGCACAGATACGCAGTATTTT
CASSFSRSTDTQYF
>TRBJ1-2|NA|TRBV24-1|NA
TGTGCCACCAGTGACCCACGAGGGTATGGCTACACCTTC
CATSDPRGYGYTF
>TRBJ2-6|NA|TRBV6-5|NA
TGTGCCAGCAGCCACAGGGCCGGGGCCAACGTCCTGACTTTC
CASSHRAGANVLTF
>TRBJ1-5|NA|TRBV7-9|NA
TGTGCCAGCAGCCCCACCGGGACTGATAGCAATCAGCCCCAGCATTTT
CASSPTGTDSNQPQHF